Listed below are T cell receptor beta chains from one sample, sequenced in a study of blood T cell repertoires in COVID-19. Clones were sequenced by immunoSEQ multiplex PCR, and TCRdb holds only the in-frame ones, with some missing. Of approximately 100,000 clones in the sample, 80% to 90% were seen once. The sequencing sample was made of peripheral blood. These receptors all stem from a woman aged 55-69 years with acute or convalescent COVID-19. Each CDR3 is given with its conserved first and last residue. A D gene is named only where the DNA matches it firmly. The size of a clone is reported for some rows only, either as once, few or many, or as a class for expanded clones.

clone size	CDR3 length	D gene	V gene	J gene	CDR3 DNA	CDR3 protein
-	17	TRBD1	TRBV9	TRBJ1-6	TGTGCCAGCAGCCCCCTTGGGACAGGGGGCTTAAATTCACCCCTCCACTTT	CASSPLGTGGLNSPLHF
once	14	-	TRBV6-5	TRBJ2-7	TGTGCCAGCAGCGGACCGGGATCCTCCTACGAGCAGTACTTC	CASSGPGSSYEQYF
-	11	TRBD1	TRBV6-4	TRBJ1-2	TGTGCCAGGAGGGGACAGTTTGGCTACACCTTC	CARRGQFGYTF
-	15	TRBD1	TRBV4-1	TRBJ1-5	TGCGCCAGCAGCCAAGGACAGGGTACGGCTCAGCCCCAGCATTTT	CASSQGQGTAQPQHF
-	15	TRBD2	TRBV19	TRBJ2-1	TGTGCCAGTACCTCAGCGGGGAAAATAGACAATGAGCAGTTCTTC	CASTSAGKIDNEQFF
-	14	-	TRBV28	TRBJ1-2	TGTGCCAGCAGTTCTGGGCCCAGGGGCTATGGCTACACCTTC	CASSSGPRGYGYTF
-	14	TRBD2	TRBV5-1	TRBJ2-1	TGCGCCAGCAGGGACGGTGGAGCGGGACTCGAGCAGTTCTTC	CASRDGGAGLEQFF
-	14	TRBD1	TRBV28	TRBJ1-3	TGTGCCAGCCTACAGGGGGGCTCTGGAAACACCATATATTTT	CASLQGGSGNTIYF
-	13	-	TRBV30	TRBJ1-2	TGTGCCTGGAGACGCTTGGGAGCGCGGGGCTACACCTTC	CAWRRLGARGYTF
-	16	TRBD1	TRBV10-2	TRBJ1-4	TGCGCCAGCAGCGATGGGGGGGGACAGGGGGCGGAAAAACTGTTTTTT	CASSDGGGQGAEKLFF
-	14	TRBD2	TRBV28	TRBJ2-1	TGTGCCAGCACCGGGACTAGCGGGAGTAATGAGCAGTTCTTC	CASTGTSGSNEQFF
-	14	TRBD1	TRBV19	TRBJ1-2	TGTGCCAGTAGTATCGGGACAGGGAACTATGGCTACACCTTC	CASSIGTGNYGYTF
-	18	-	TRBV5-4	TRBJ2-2	TGTGCCAGCAGCTTGGGGACGAAGTTGGCTAGCAGGACCGGGGAGCTGTTTTTT	CASSLGTKLASRTGELFF
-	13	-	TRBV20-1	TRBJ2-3	TGCAGTGCTATTGAGGGCCACACAGATACGCAGTATTTT	CSAIEGHTDTQYF
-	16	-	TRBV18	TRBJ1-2	TGTGCCAGCTCACCACCATCAGGACAAGGCGACTATGGCTACACCTTC	CASSPPSGQGDYGYTF
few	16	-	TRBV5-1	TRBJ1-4	TGCGCCAGCAGCCAACCCTCGGGTGTAGGTGAGGAAAAACTGTTTTTT	CASSQPSGVGEEKLFF
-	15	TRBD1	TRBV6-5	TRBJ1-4	TGTGCCAGCAGTATCCAACAGGGGCCTAATGAAAAACTGTTTTTT	CASSIQQGPNEKLFF
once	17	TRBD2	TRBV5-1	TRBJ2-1	TGCGCCAGCAGCTTACAAACTAGCGGAAGCTCCTACAATGAGCAGTTCTTC	CASSLQTSGSSYNEQFF
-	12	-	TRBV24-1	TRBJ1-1	TGTGCCACCAGTGACTCGGGTAGTGAAGCTTTCTTT	CATSDSGSEAFF
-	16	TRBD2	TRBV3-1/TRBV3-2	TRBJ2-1	TGTGCCAGCAGCCAAGTGGGACTAGCAGACTACAATGAGCAGTTCTTC	CASSQVGLADYNEQFF
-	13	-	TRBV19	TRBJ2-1	TGTGCCAGTAGTGCCTCGACAGTTACGAAGCAGTTCTTC	CASSASTVTKQFF
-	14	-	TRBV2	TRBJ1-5	TGTGCCAGCAGTGACCGGGGTGTAGGGCAGCCCCAGCATTTT	CASSDRGVGQPQHF
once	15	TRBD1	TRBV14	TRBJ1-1	TGTGCCAGCAGCCAGCTGGACAGGGAGAACACTGAAGCTTTCTTT	CASSQLDRENTEAFF
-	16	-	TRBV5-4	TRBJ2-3	TGTGCCAGCAGCGCCGGAGGAGCGGGCGGCACAGATACGCAGTATTTT	CASSAGGAGGTDTQYF
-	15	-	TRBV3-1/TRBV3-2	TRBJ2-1	TGTGCCAGCAGCGGCGGGAAGAGCTCCTACAATGAGCAGTTCTTC	CASSGGKSSYNEQFF
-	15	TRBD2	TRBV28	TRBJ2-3	TGTGCCAGCAGTTTAGTCCAAGGACTAGCGGATACGCAGTATTTT	CASSLVQGLADTQYF
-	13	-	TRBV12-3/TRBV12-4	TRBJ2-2	TGTGCCAGCAGTTTAATTAGCATCGGGGAGCTGTTTTTT	CASSLISIGELFF
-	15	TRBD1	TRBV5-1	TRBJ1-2	TGCGCCAGCAGATCCGACTCGACAGGGTTCGGTGGCTACACCTTC	CASRSDSTGFGGYTF
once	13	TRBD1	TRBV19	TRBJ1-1	TGTGCCAGTAGTACCGCCGGGACAGGGAAAGCTTTCTTT	CASSTAGTGKAFF
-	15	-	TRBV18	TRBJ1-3	TGTGCCAGCTCACCAGGGGGGAGCTCTGGAAACACCATATATTTT	CASSPGGSSGNTIYF
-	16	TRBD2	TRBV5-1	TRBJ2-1	TGCGCCAGCAGCTTGGCTCAGGCGGGAGGGCGGGGTGAGCAGTTCTTC	CASSLAQAGGRGEQFF
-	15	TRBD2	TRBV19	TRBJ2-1	TGTGCCAGTAGTATACGGGTAGCGGGGAAAGGCGAGCAGTTCTTC	CASSIRVAGKGEQFF
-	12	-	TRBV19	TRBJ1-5	TGTGCCAGTGGTTCGGGCAATCAGCCCCAGCATTTT	CASGSGNQPQHF
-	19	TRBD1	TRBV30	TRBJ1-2	TGTGCCTGGAGCCCATCCCGGTTCGGACAGGGGGGCCTTGGCTATGGCTACACCTTC	CAWSPSRFGQGGLGYGYTF
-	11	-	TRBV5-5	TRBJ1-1	TGTGCCAGCAGCTTTAGTGCTGAAGCTTTCTTT	CASSFSAEAFF
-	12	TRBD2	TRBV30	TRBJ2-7	TGTGCCTGGGCTAGCGGGTCCTACGAGCAGTACTTC	CAWASGSYEQYF
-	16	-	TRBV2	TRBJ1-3	TGTGCCAGCAGTGAAGCGCGGGGGAGCTCTGGAAACACCATATATTTT	CASSEARGSSGNTIYF
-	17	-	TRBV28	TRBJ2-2	TGTGCCAGCAGCTCTCGAGTATCCGGTACTAGCCCCGGGGAGCTGTTTTTT	CASSSRVSGTSPGELFF
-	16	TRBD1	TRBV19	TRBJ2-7	TGTGCCAGTAGTATAGATGGACAATGGGACAGCTACGAGCAGTACTTC	CASSIDGQWDSYEQYF
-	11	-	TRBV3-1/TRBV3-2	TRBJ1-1	TGTGCCAGCAGCCCACCGACTGGCGCTTTCTTT	CASSPPTGAFF
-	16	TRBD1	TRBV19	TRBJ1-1	TGTGCCAGTTCTGACCGGGACAGGGGTCGGGACACTGAAGCTTTCTTT	CASSDRDRGRDTEAFF
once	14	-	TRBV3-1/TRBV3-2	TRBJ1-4	TGTGCCAGCAGCCCTGGGAGGGTTAATGAAAAACTGTTTTTT	CASSPGRVNEKLFF
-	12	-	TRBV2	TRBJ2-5	TGTGCCAGCAGTGACAGGGTTGAGACCCAGTACTTC	CASSDRVETQYF
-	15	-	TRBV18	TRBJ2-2	TGTGCCAGCTCGCCAGCAGATGCGAACACCGGGGAGCTGTTTTTT	CASSPADANTGELFF
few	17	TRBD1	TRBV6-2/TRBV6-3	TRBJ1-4	TGTGCCAGCAGTTACGCCGGGACAGGGTACGCGAATGAAAAACTGTTTTTT	CASSYAGTGYANEKLFF
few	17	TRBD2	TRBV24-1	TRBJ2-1	TGTGCCACCAGTGATTTGGCTAGCGGGAGCTCGGGTAATGAGCAGTTCTTC	CATSDLASGSSGNEQFF
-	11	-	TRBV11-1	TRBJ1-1	TGTGCCAGCACCGGCGGAGCAGAAGCTTTCTTT	CASTGGAEAFF